The clone carrying this T cell receptor (beta chain) was detected a few times. The data were obtained in a study of blood T cells in healthy people across ages. Then a second PCR, running roughly 7 to 11 cycles, was carried out with a sample-barcoded 5' primer and a J-beta primer mix. MiXCR was run by TCRdb on the 5' RACE reads, yielding one entry per CDR3 protein. The sample lists 650,000 to 800,000 distinct CDR3 sequences, around 43% seen once, with about a fifth in the top ten. Drawn from each donor were approximately 9.5 milliliters of peripheral blood. The CDR3 consists of 15 residues. CDR1 SGHRS and CDR2 YFSETQ come from the germline V gene. The J segment lost 0 bases and the V segment lost 7 bases, leaving 6 bases of the junction unmatched.

The TCR originated in a man aged 60-69 years in good health. This chain uses TRBV5-1 with TRBJ1-4; the match to TRBD1 covers 7 bases. The sequenced sample consisted of blood. The CDR3 region is CASGRQGATNEKLFF. CDR3 coding DNA: TGCGCCAGCGGACGACAGGGCGCAACTAATGAAAAACTGTTTTTT.